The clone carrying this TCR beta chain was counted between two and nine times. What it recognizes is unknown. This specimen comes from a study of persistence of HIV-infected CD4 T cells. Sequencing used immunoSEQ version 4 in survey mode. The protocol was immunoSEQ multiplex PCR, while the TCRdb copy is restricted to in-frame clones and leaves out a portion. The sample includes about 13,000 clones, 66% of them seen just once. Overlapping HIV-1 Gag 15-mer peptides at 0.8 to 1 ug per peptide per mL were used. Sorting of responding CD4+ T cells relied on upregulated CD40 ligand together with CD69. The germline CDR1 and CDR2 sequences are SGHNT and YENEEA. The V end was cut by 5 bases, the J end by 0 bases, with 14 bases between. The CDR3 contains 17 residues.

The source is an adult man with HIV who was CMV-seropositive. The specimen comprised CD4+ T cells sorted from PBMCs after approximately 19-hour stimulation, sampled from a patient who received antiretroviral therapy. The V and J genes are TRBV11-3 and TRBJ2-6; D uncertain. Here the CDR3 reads CASSPGVGNSGANVLTF. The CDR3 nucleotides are TGTGCCAGCAGCCCTGGGGTCGGAAACTCTGGGGCCAACGTCCTGACTTTC.